Sequencing of this T cell receptor (beta chain) was carried out in a study of resident and recirculating memory T cells in vitiligo. Findings and limits, study-wide: Vitiligo lesions lacked a unique dominant clone, and clonality varied.

Profiling relied on immunoSEQ multiplex PCR, and the TCRdb table lists in-frame clones only, not all of them. This sample has fewer than 80,000 clones, with roughly nine tenths found just once. This clone was detected only once. No antigen is known for it. V was trimmed by 8 bases and J by 1 base, leaving 8 bases between them. Germline CDR1 and CDR2: MDHEN and SYDVKM. The CDR3 is 12 amino acids. V is TRBV28 and J is TRBJ2-5; D uncertain. This clonotype originated in a male donor with vitiligo. Sequencing was done on a sample of blood. CDR3 nucleotide sequence: TGTGCCAGCGTTGGGCCCCAAGAGACCCAGTACTTC. Encoded protein: CASVGPQETQYF. Full variable domain (remainder filled in from reference TRBV28 and TRBJ2-5): DVKVTQSSRYLVKRTGEKVFLECVQDMDHENMFWYRQDPGLGLRLIYFSYDVKMKEKGDIPEGYSVSREKKERFSLILESASTNQTSMYLCASVGPQETQYFGPGTRLLVL.